This note documents a single T cell receptor beta chain sequence. This entry belongs to a study of blood T cell repertoires in COVID-19. V gave up 1 base and J gave up 7 bases, with 10 bases separating them. The length of the CDR3 is 13 residues. Some clones are missing from TCRdb's copy, which holds only in-frame ones; the method was immunoSEQ multiplex PCR. The table includes 200,000 or so clones, about 90% detected once. The chain uses TRBV12-3 or TRBV12-4 and TRBJ1-1; no reliable D call. The source material was peripheral blood. The source of this sequence is a woman aged 60 to 75 with acute or convalescent COVID-19. The CDR3 loop is CASSLDWQIEAFF. The CDR3 DNA follows: TGTGCCAGCAGTTTAGATTGGCAGATTGAAGCTTTCTTT.